The next 14 T cell receptor beta chains were all read from a single sample in a study of blood T cell repertoires in COVID-19. Libraries were prepared by immunoSEQ multiplex PCR; TCRdb keeps only in-frame clonotypes and omits some of them. This sample yields around 94,000 clones, of which approximately 86% are seen a single time; roughly 1.7% belongs to the top ten. The sample comprised peripheral blood. Receptors originate from a man at least 80 years old with acute or convalescent COVID-19.

The V gene is TRBV5-1, the J gene TRBJ2-5; TRBD2 aligns across 10 bases. The CDR3 spans 15 residues. CDR1 is SGHRS, CDR2 YFSETQ, per germline. With 2 bases clipped from V and 2 bases from J, the junction kept 3 bases outside the gene matches. The CDR3 coding sequence is TGCGCCAGCAGCTTCCTAGCGGGGGTACAAGAGACCCAGTACTTC. This encodes CASSFLAGVQETQYF.

J is TRBJ2-7 and V is TRBV12-3 or TRBV12-4, with 7 bases identical to TRBD1. V shed 6 bases and J 6 bases; nucleotides not matched to a gene: 8. The CDR3 runs 13 residues. CDR3 region: CASSSGQPSEQYF. CDR3 nucleotides: TGTGCCAGCAGCTCGGGACAGCCATCCGAGCAGTACTTC.

The CDR3 loop reads CASSVGGDGEGEQYF. CDR3 coding DNA: TGTGCCAGCAGCGTAGGAGGAGACGGTGAGGGCGAGCAGTACTTC. The V gene is TRBV9, the J gene TRBJ2-7, with D maybe TRBD2 (5 bases). CDR3 length: 15 residues. CDR1 is SGDLS and CDR2 is YYNGEE in the germline V gene. Trimming stripped 0 bases from V and 6 bases from J, with 16 bases between.

This clone appeared once. The chain is built from TRBV7-6 and TRBJ1-3; unclear D gene. The CDR3 consists of 13 residues. The germline CDR1 and CDR2 sequences are SGHVS and FNYEAQ. Trimming removed 2 bases from V and 4 bases from J, with 6 bases in between. DNA for the CDR3: TGTGCCAGCAGCTTACCACAGGGAAACACCATATATTTT. This sequence encodes CASSLPQGNTIYF.

This chain links TRBV6-6 with TRBJ2-1; 10 bases agree with TRBD2. The V segment lost 5 bases and the J segment 2 bases; nucleotides outside the gene matches: 0. This CDR3 comprises 14 residues. Germline-derived CDR1 and CDR2 are MNHNY and SVGAGI (reference sequence). CDR3 residues: CASSSGRAYNEQFF. As DNA, the CDR3 is TGTGCCAGCAGTAGCGGGAGGGCCTACAATGAGCAGTTCTTC.

This clone was counted a single time. The chain is built from TRBV6-4 and TRBJ2-3; 9 nucleotides line up with TRBD2. The germline CDR1 and CDR2 sequences are MRHNA and SNTAGT. CDR3 length equals 14 residues. J gave up 2 bases and V 3 bases, and 0 bases lay outside the gene matches. The CDR3 sequence is CASSEGLATDTQYF. The CDR3 bases are TGTGCCAGCAGTGAGGGACTAGCCACAGATACGCAGTATTTT.

The V call is TRBV28, the J call TRBJ1-5, with D possibly matching TRBD1 (5 bases). The V gene's germline CDR1 is MDHEN and CDR2 SYDVKM. This CDR3 region has 15 residues. V lost 9 bases to trimming and J lost 0 bases, with 15 bases between them. The CDR3: CASRSTGVSNQPQHF. The CDR3, as DNA: TGTGCCAGTAGATCCACGGGGGTTAGCAATCAGCCCCAGCATTTT.

This clone was detected a few times. The J gene is TRBJ1-5, the V gene TRBV2; the D gene is possibly TRBD1 (6 bases). Germline V CDR1 and CDR2: SNHLY, FYNNEI. The CDR3 runs to 13 residues. V lost 7 bases and J lost 3, with 10 bases in between. The DNA of the CDR3 is TGTGCCAGCAACGGACAGTCCAATCAGCCCCAGCATTTT. Translated, it gives CASNGQSNQPQHF. Looking up the rest from reference TRBV2 and TRBJ1-5 gives the full variable domain: EPEVTQTPSHQVTQMGQEVILRCVPISNHLYFYWYRQILGQKVEFLVSFYNNEISEKSEIFDDQFSVERPDGSNFTLKIRSTKLEDSAMYFCASNGQSNQPQHFGDGTRLSIL.

This clone was observed a few times. The chain has TRBV28 and TRBJ2-7; TRBD2 agrees at 9 bases. V shed 8 bases, J shed 4 bases, and the junction held 15 bases outside the gene matches. The CDR3 has 16 residues. The V gene's germline CDR1 is MDHEN and CDR2 SYDVKM. CDR3 in amino acids: CASSSGTSLYKYEQYF. CDR3 DNA: TGTGCCAGCTCCTCCGGGACTAGCCTATACAAATACGAGCAGTACTTC. Complete variable domain (other parts from reference TRBV28 and TRBJ2-7): DVKVTQSSRYLVKRTGEKVFLECVQDMDHENMFWYRQDPGLGLRLIYFSYDVKMKEKGDIPEGYSVSREKKERFSLILESASTNQTSMYLCASSSGTSLYKYEQYFGPGTRLTVT.

The table lists this clone with a count of one. The chain is built from TRBV19 and TRBJ1-2; 7 bases are shared with TRBD1. The V segment lost 5 bases and the J segment 6 bases; nucleotides outside the gene matches: 6. Germline CDR1 reads LNHDA; CDR2 reads SQIVND (reference sequence). The CDR3 length is 13 residues. CDR3 nucleotides: TGTGCCAGTAGTCCAGACAGGGTTCATGGCTACACCTTC. As protein: CASSPDRVHGYTF.

This chain joins TRBV4-2 and TRBJ2-7, with D possibly TRBD2 on 6 matching bases. This CDR3 region has 15 residues. V was cut by 1 base and J by 7 bases, with 17 bases left in between. The germline gives CDR1 LGHNA, CDR2 YNFKEQ. The CDR3 DNA reads as TGTGCCAGCAGCCAAGCTGCAGCGGGCTCCTGGGAGCAGTACTTC. Its protein product is CASSQAAAGSWEQYF.

This clone was seen more than once but under ten times. The chain carries TRBV28 and TRBJ1-4, with 8 bases that match TRBD1. V was pared by 5 bases and J by 8 bases, with 7 bases of the junction left unmatched. The CDR3 totals 14 residues. Germline V gene sequence: CDR1 MDHEN, CDR2 SYDVKM. The CDR3 coding sequence is TGTGCCAGCAGTACACAGGGGGTGGAGGAAAAACTGTTTTTT. Its protein product is CASSTQGVEEKLFF.

The chain joins TRBV5-1 to TRBJ2-5; 7 nucleotides align to TRBD2. The CDR3 is 18 residues long. In germline, CDR1 is SGHRS, CDR2 YFSETQ. Unmatched junction bases numbered 19, after V lost 4 bases and J lost 4 bases. The CDR3 protein is CASSPRLTLAEKRETQYF. The CDR3 nucleotides are TGCGCCAGCAGCCCGCGCCTAACCCTAGCGGAGAAGCGAGAGACCCAGTACTTC.

The V and J genes are TRBV19 and TRBJ2-6, with 8 bases identical to TRBD1. The V segment lost 5 bases and the J segment 3 bases; nucleotides outside the gene matches: 6. The CDR3 is 16 amino acids. CDR1 LNHDA and CDR2 SQIVND come from the germline V gene (reference sequence). The CDR3 region has the DNA TGTGCCAGTAGTGTACCGGGACAGGTTGGGGCCAACGTCCTGACTTTC. Its translation is CASSVPGQVGANVLTF.